This paragraph reports one TCR beta chain. Its antigen is undetermined. Germline CDR1 SGHNT, CDR2 YYREEE (reference sequence). Trimming removed 4 bases from V and 2 bases from J; junction bases left unmatched: 2. This CDR3 has 13 amino acids. The data originate from a study of OX40 agonist ivuxolimab in advanced cancers. Study background: Of the patients, three showed partial responses, one with hepatocellular carcinoma and two with cutaneous melanoma. Findings and caveats of the study: Among the lowest peripheral clonal expansion occurred in 0.1-3.0 mg/kg partial responders. Low normalized T-cell clonal expansion was additionally recorded for some nonresponders. Averaged across samples, CD8+ T cells carried more expanded clones than CD4+ did.

Profiling relied on immunoSEQ multiplex PCR, and the TCRdb table lists in-frame clones only, not all of them. The sample holds about 120,000 clones, around 93% seen once. This specimen was CD4+ or CD8+ T cells sorted from blood, taken in a trial of the OX40 agonist ivuxolimab. This sequence was found in an adult with an advanced solid tumor such as melanoma, head and neck, liver or kidney cancer. The chain combines TRBV5-4 with TRBJ1-2; 7 bases agree with TRBD1. The DNA of the CDR3 is TGTGCCAGCAGCCCGACAGGGAACTATGGCTACACCTTC. Residues: CASSPTGNYGYTF.